Sequencing of this TCR beta chain was carried out in a study of immune evolution from preneoplasia to lung adenocarcinoma. Study findings and constraints: Top clone share appeared to fall from AAH through AIS, MIA, adenocarcinoma.

Histologic diagnosis was independently verified by two lung pathologists. This clone was recorded once. Its matching antigen is unknown. Produced via immunoSEQ multiplex PCR; TCRdb's table is partial and in-frame only. This table holds several thousand clones, roughly 85% found once. Germline values: CDR1 ENHRY, CDR2 SYGVKD. With 6 bases clipped from V and 5 bases from J, the junction kept 6 bases outside the gene matches. This CDR3 has 14 amino acids. The TCR comes from a person aged 70 to 79 with lung adenocarcinoma. V and J are TRBV10-3 and TRBJ2-1; 8 positions agree with TRBD1. The sequencing sample was made of FFPE atypical adenomatous hyperplasia tissue from the lung. This sample's subset: atypical adenomatous hyperplasia (AAH), lung preneoplasia. The CDR3 DNA reads TGTGCCATCAGCCAGGGGGCGCTGGACAATGAGCAGTTCTTC. Its protein is CAISQGALDNEQFF.